The clone carrying this TCR beta chain was recorded a few times. Its antigen is still unknown. TCRdb re-called the reads with MiXCR, one entry per CDR3 protein. The sample lists approximately 630,000 distinct CDR3 sequences, more than 20% seen once, with roughly 8% in the top ten. The sample originates from a study of T cell repertoires in cytomegalovirus infection. At the level of the study: The public TCR beta signatures pointed to both CMV infection and matching HLA type. Study-wide findings and caveats: Adding up the frequency of public TCR beta families identified people who carried CMV plus the relevant HLA. HLA-C-restricted CMV-specific TCR beta clonotypes prevailed in the ex vivo response.

Per the germline V gene, CDR1 is SGHTA and CDR2 is FQGNSA. Trimming took 3 bases from V and 1 from J, leaving 14 bases between them. This CDR3 comprises 16 residues. The sample consisted of CD8+ T cells from PBMCs. The TCR sequence derives from a human donor in good health (CMV status not recorded). Some clones in this sample may be carry-over from other donors' samples. The chain combines TRBV7-2 with TRBJ2-3, with a possible D match to TRBD2 (6 bases). DNA for the CDR3: TGTGCCAGCAGCTTGGATGAGCGGGTACGCACAGATACGCAGTATTTT. As protein: CASSLDERVRTDTQYF.